Shown below are 22 T cell receptor beta chains from a single sample sequenced in a study of T cell changes during pregnancy in multiple sclerosis. The assay was immunoSEQ multiplex PCR, and TCRdb's table has in-frame clones only and misses some. This sample has 98,000 or so clones, with approximately 93% found just once. The material sequenced was peripheral blood, taken after pregnancy. The receptors here all came from a female donor with multiple sclerosis, enrolled in a pregnancy study.

The rearrangement links TRBV19 to TRBJ1-1; D might be TRBD1 (5 bases). The V gene lost 0 bases and the J gene lost 11 bases, with 16 bases spanning the gap. Germline values: CDR1 LNHDA, CDR2 SQIVND (reference sequence). The CDR3 runs to 14 residues. The CDR3 reads CASSIDRRAAKAFF. The CDR3, as DNA: TGTGCCAGTAGTATAGATCGCAGGGCCGCCAAGGCTTTCTTT.

This clone was seen once. V gene TRBV5-4 combines with J gene TRBJ2-1; 7 nucleotides align to TRBD2. The CDR3 is 15 residues long. Trimming took 3 bases from V and 0 from J; bases not matched to a gene: 3. Germline V gene lookup returns CDR1 SGHNT and CDR2 YYREEE (reference sequence). The CDR3 loop reads CASSSGRNSYNEQFF. In nucleotides, the CDR3 is TGTGCCAGCAGCTCCGGGAGGAACTCCTACAATGAGCAGTTCTTC.

The chain joins TRBV27 to TRBJ2-7; weak D call: TRBD1 (6 bases). There are 15 residues in the CDR3. CDR1 is MNHEY and CDR2 is SMNVEV in the germline V gene (reference sequence). V lost 0 bases and J lost 3, with 12 bases in between. The CDR3 DNA follows: TGTGCCAGCAGTTTATCAACAGGGACCAACTACGAGCAGTACTTC. Its protein product is CASSLSTGTNYEQYF.

The rearrangement links TRBV30 to TRBJ1-3; D ambiguous. CDR1 and CDR2 from the germline V gene are GTSNPN and SVGIG (reference sequence). The CDR3 consists of 13 residues. V was trimmed by 1 base and J by 0 bases, leaving 4 bases between them. CDR3 DNA sequence: TGTGCCTGGAGTGGGCTCTCTGGAAACACCATATATTTT. Its translation is CAWSGLSGNTIYF.

The chain combines TRBV7-9 with TRBJ1-2; 8 bases are shared with TRBD1. Germline V lookup: CDR1 SEHNR, CDR2 FQNEAQ (reference sequence). The length of the CDR3 is 15 residues. The junction had 5 bases not matched to a gene; V was cut back by 1 base and J by 4 bases. The CDR3: CASSLGTGGAYGYTF. In DNA form, the CDR3 reads TGTGCCAGCAGCTTAGGAACAGGGGGGGCCTATGGCTACACCTTC.

The chain couples TRBV5-4 to TRBJ2-7; 9 positions agree with TRBD1. V was pared by 4 bases and J by 2 bases, with 4 bases of the junction left unmatched. The CDR3 has 14 residues. Germline loops: CDR1 SGHNT, CDR2 YYREEE (reference sequence). Here the CDR3 reads CASSGGQGTYEQYF. The CDR3 DNA reads TGTGCCAGCAGCGGGGGACAGGGTACCTACGAGCAGTACTTC.

This clone was detected once. The chain has TRBV7-6 and TRBJ2-5, with D perhaps matching TRBD2 (6 bases). The ends were cut back, 0 bases at V and 1 base at J, with 15 bases in the middle. Germline-derived CDR1 and CDR2 are SGHVS and FNYEAQ. The CDR3 runs 17 residues. The CDR3 here is CASSLAPPGSFQETQYF. The DNA of the CDR3 is TGTGCCAGCAGCTTAGCACCCCCCGGGAGTTTCCAAGAGACCCAGTACTTC.

The chain joins TRBV29-1 to TRBJ1-2; D perhaps matches TRBD1 (5 bases). Germline assignment: CDR1 SQVTM and CDR2 ANQGSEA. V shed 4 bases and J shed 4 bases, with 10 bases lying between them. This CDR3 contains 12 residues. The CDR3 sequence is CSVVGGSYGYTF. For the CDR3, the DNA is TGCAGCGTTGTGGGGGGTAGCTATGGCTACACCTTC.

The chain links TRBV7-7 to TRBJ2-1, with D maybe TRBD2 (5 bases). The V gene's germline CDR1 is SSHAT and CDR2 FNYEAQ (reference sequence). The V gene lost 1 base and the J gene lost 10 bases, with 11 bases spanning the gap. This CDR3 region has 13 residues. The CDR3 here is CASSLDTAVEQFF. The DNA of the CDR3 is TGTGCCAGCAGCTTAGACACAGCGGTGGAGCAGTTCTTC.

V usage is TRBV7-9 and J usage is TRBJ2-5; no reliable D call. The germline gives CDR1 SEHNR, CDR2 FQNEAQ (reference sequence). Trimming pared 5 bases from V and 5 bases from J, leaving 9 bases between. The CDR3 consists of 12 residues. This CDR3 is CASSPSSETQYF. Written as DNA, the CDR3 is TGTGCCAGCAGCCCATCGAGCGAGACCCAGTACTTC.

For the CDR3, the DNA is TGTGCCAGCAGCCCCGGGACTAGCGGGGCCTATAGCACAGATACGCAGTATTTT. Translated: CASSPGTSGAYSTDTQYF. The chain is built from TRBV2 and TRBJ2-3; TRBD2 agrees at 13 bases. Germline V gene lookup returns CDR1 SNHLY and CDR2 FYNNEI. V was clipped by 6 bases and J by 0 bases; unmatched bases: 9. There are 18 residues in the CDR3.

In DNA, the CDR3 is TGTGCCAGCAGAGACACAGGGACCAACGAGCAGTACTTC. As protein: CASRDTGTNEQYF. The chain combines TRBV6-6 with TRBJ2-7; D perhaps matches TRBD1 (6 bases). CDR3 length equals 13 residues. Germline V gene sequence: CDR1 MNHNY, CDR2 SVGAGI (reference sequence). V was shortened by 6 bases and J by 5 bases, with 14 bases between the two germline ends.

This clone was counted once. The genes are TRBV27 and TRBJ2-7, with D unclear. The germline V gene encodes CDR1 MNHEY and CDR2 SMNVEV (reference sequence). The CDR3 has 14 residues. Trimming took off 1 base at V and 1 base at J, with 8 bases between the two ends. The DNA of the CDR3 is TGTGCCAGCAGTTTATATCGAGATTCCTACGAGCAGTACTTC. Translation gives CASSLYRDSYEQYF.

The gene calls are TRBV14 and TRBJ2-3, with 9 positions matching TRBD1. Trimming took 3 bases from V and 4 from J; bases not matched to a gene: 2. This CDR3 has 14 amino acids. Germline assignment: CDR1 SGHDN and CDR2 FVKESK. CDR3 bases: TGTGCCAGCAGCCATTGGGACAGGGCAGATACGCAGTATTTT. It is translated as CASSHWDRADTQYF.

V usage is TRBV25-1 and J usage is TRBJ2-2, with D tentatively TRBD2 (6 bases). The V gene lost 1 base and the J gene lost 3 bases, with 6 bases spanning the gap. The germline V gene has CDR1 MGHDK and CDR2 SYGVNS. The CDR3 spans 14 residues. The CDR3 region is CASSEWGDTGELFF. The CDR3 bases are TGTGCCAGCAGTGAATGGGGGGACACCGGGGAGCTGTTTTTT.

This clone was picked up a small number of times. This CDR3 reads CASSFRDNSYEQYF. CDR3 DNA sequence: TGTGCCAGCAGCTTCCGGGACAACTCCTACGAGCAGTACTTC. The V call is TRBV7-9, the J call TRBJ2-7; D is possibly TRBD1 (6 bases). CDR3 length: 14 amino acids. Per germline, CDR1 SEHNR and CDR2 FQNEAQ (reference sequence). V lost 3 bases to trimming and J lost 0 bases, with 9 bases between them.

In DNA form, the CDR3 reads TGCGCCAGCAGCAGGGACAGGGGAGGCAATGAGCAGTTCTTC. It encodes CASSRDRGGNEQFF. The rearrangement links TRBV5-1 to TRBJ2-1; TRBD1 matches 10 bases. The CDR3 is made up of 14 amino acids. The V gene end was trimmed by 4 bases and the J gene end by 6 bases; junction bases not matched to a gene: 4. Germline CDR1 SGHRS, CDR2 YFSETQ. The variable domain in full, with the rest retrieved from reference TRBV5-1 and TRBJ2-1, is KAGVTQTPRYLIKTRGQQVTLSCSPISGHRSVSWYQQTPGQGLQFLFEYFSETQRNKGNFPGRFSGRQFSNSRSEMNVSTLELGDSALYLCASSRDRGGNEQFFGPGTRLTVL.

The J gene is TRBJ2-1, the V gene TRBV6-1; D perhaps matches TRBD2 (6 bases). Trimming cost V 8 bases and J 4 bases, with 15 bases left between them. CDR3 size: 14 residues. Germline CDR1 and CDR2: MNHNS and SASEGT. The CDR3 protein is CASARGLGYNEQFF. The CDR3 DNA follows: TGTGCCAGCGCGCGGGGATTGGGGTACAATGAGCAGTTCTTC.

V gene TRBV13 combines with J gene TRBJ1-4; 8 bases align to TRBD1. Germline CDR1 reads PRHDT; CDR2 reads FYEKMQ (reference sequence). After removal of 5 bases from V and 7 bases from J, the junction contained 6 bases not matched to a gene. This CDR3 has 14 amino acids. The CDR3 nucleotides are TGTGCCAGCAGCCTAAACAGGGGGGCTGAAAAACTGTTTTTT. Its protein is CASSLNRGAEKLFF.

The V and J genes are TRBV7-2 and TRBJ1-5; D possibly corresponds to TRBD1 (5 bases). V shed 1 base and J shed 2 bases, with 9 bases lying between them. The V gene's germline CDR1 is SGHTA and CDR2 FQGNSA. The CDR3 covers 15 residues. The CDR3 DNA sequence: TGTGCCAGCAGCTTAGGCAGGGTGGGCAATCAGCCCCAGCATTTT. Translating it yields CASSLGRVGNQPQHF.

The rearrangement joins TRBV27 to TRBJ2-1; weak D call: TRBD2 (6 bases). Trimming removed 4 bases from V and 0 bases from J, with 16 bases in between. This CDR3 is 17 amino acids long. Germline V gene sequence: CDR1 MNHEY, CDR2 SMNVEV (reference sequence). CDR3 loop: CASSWPGTGASYNEQFF. The DNA of the CDR3 is TGTGCCAGCAGTTGGCCGGGGACGGGAGCCTCCTACAATGAGCAGTTCTTC.

The gene calls are TRBV28 and TRBJ2-2; a possible D gene is TRBD2 (6 bases). Germline V gene lookup returns CDR1 MDHEN and CDR2 SYDVKM. V shed 5 bases and J shed 6 bases, with 13 bases lying between them. There are 14 residues in the CDR3. The CDR3 region is CASSRDLGAGELFF. The CDR3 DNA reads as TGTGCCAGCAGTCGGGACTTGGGGGCCGGGGAGCTGTTTTTT.